The sample holds one count of the clone carrying this T cell receptor beta chain. Its specificity is unknown. This sample is part of a study of OX40 agonist ivuxolimab in advanced cancers. Whole-study findings and limits: Some nonresponders also had low normalized T-cell clonal expansion.

This table comes from immunoSEQ multiplex PCR, and its TCRdb copy is limited to in-frame clones, with some not included. The sample includes tens of thousands of clones, roughly 89% of them seen just once. Trimming at V came to 0 bases and at J to 2 bases, leaving 7 bases not matched to a gene. This CDR3 region has 17 residues. Germline V gene sequence: CDR1 SGHRS, CDR2 YFSETQ. Sequenced material: CD4+ or CD8+ T cells sorted from blood, taken in a trial of the OX40 agonist ivuxolimab. The rearrangement joins TRBV5-1 to TRBJ1-5; 8 bases line up with TRBD1. The TCR sequence derives from an adult with an advanced solid tumor such as melanoma, head and neck, liver or kidney cancer. The CDR3 reads CASSLGDRGRGNQPQHF. The CDR3 DNA sequence: TGCGCCAGCAGCTTGGGAGACAGGGGCCGGGGCAATCAGCCCCAGCATTTT.